The sequence of this T cell receptor (beta chain) was determined in a study of blood T cells in healthy people across ages. Overall study context: Every two T cells gave about one barcoded beta molecule via template switching.

Using a J-beta primer mix together with a sample-barcoded 5' primer, a second PCR was run for about 6 to 12 cycles. A template-switch adaptor containing 12 random nucleotides labeled each cDNA molecule. TCRdb analysed the 5' RACE reads with MiXCR anew, one entry per CDR3 protein. The sample holds some 700,000 distinct CDR3 sequences, about a fifth seen once. This clonotype was observed a few times. What it recognizes is unknown. Study observations and caveats: Relative to aged donors, long-lived donors carried more naive CD4+ cells and displayed higher diversity. Diversity estimates from one million T cells were considered underestimates.

CDR3 length: 14 residues. CDR1 and CDR2 from the germline V gene are MRHNA and SNTAGT. V was pared by 3 bases and J by 6 bases, with 6 bases of the junction left unmatched. The TCR was taken from a man between 65 and 85 years old in good health. The chain employs TRBV6-4 and TRBJ1-1; 8 nucleotides match TRBD1. The sample was blood. The CDR3 DNA sequence: TGTGCCAGCAGTGATGGGGACAGGAAGTCTGAAGCTTTCTTT. This translates into CASSDGDRKSEAFF.